This T cell receptor (beta chain) came from a study of cytomegalovirus exposure and HLA in healthy donors. PCR used 60 Vbeta primers and 13 Jbeta primers. The table came from immunoSEQ multiplex PCR; TCRdb's copy has only in-frame clones and leaves some out. The sample holds 100,000 to 140,000 clones, roughly 70% seen once. This clone was counted a few times. This CDR3 is built from 14 residues. V gave up 3 bases and J gave up 2 bases; unmatched junction bases: 3. CDR1 KGHSH and CDR2 LQKENI come from the germline V gene. V and J are TRBV18 and TRBJ1-2, with 7 bases that match TRBD1. The TCR originated in a woman aged 40 to 50 in good health and CMV-seropositive. Material for sequencing was PBMCs. The chain's CDR3 is CASSPSTGNYGYTF. CDR3 coding DNA: TGTGCCAGCTCACCGTCGACAGGGAACTATGGCTACACCTTC.